Below, 2 T cell receptor beta chains from the same sample are listed, as sequenced in a study of cytomegalovirus exposure and HLA in healthy donors. The PCR used 60 Vbeta and 13 Jbeta primers. Method: immunoSEQ multiplex PCR; TCRdb's copy keeps in-frame clones and lacks some. The sample shows under 250,000 clones, roughly 84% of them seen only once. Sequences were obtained from PBMCs. These receptors all come from a human donor in good health.

This rearrangement joins TRBV9 to TRBJ2-7, with TRBD2 identical over 9 bases. Germline V gene lookup returns CDR1 SGDLS and CDR2 YYNGEE. Losses at the gene ends were 3 bases for V and 3 bases for J; bases not matched to a gene: 10. This CDR3 spans 16 amino acids. The CDR3 nucleotides read TGTGCCAGCAGCGCGATGATAGCGGGAGCCCGCTACGAGCAGTACTTC. Protein sequence: CASSAMIAGARYEQYF.

The chain recombines TRBV28 with TRBJ2-7; 11 nucleotides match TRBD2. Germline V gives CDR1 MDHEN, CDR2 SYDVKM. This CDR3 has 15 residues. The junction had 7 bases not matched to a gene; V was cut back by 5 bases and J by 4 bases. In DNA form, the CDR3 reads TGTGCCAGCAGTCTACTAGCGGGAGTAAGATACGAGCAGTACTTC. This codes for CASSLLAGVRYEQYF. Complete variable domain (other parts from reference TRBV28 and TRBJ2-7): DVKVTQSSRYLVKRTGEKVFLECVQDMDHENMFWYRQDPGLGLRLIYFSYDVKMKEKGDIPEGYSVSREKKERFSLILESASTNQTSMYLCASSLLAGVRYEQYFGPGTRLTVT.